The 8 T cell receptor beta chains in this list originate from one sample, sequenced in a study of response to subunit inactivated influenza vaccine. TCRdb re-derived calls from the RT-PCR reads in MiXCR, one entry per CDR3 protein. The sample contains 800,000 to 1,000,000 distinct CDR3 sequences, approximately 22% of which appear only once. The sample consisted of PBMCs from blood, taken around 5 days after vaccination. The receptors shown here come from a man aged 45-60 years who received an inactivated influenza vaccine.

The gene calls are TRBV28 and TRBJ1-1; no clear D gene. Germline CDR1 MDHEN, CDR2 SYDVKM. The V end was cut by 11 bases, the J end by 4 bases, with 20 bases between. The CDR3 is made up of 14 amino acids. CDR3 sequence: CASCLSPGATEAFF. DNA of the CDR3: TGTGCCTCCTGTCTGTCCCCCGGTGCCACTGAAGCTTTCTTT.

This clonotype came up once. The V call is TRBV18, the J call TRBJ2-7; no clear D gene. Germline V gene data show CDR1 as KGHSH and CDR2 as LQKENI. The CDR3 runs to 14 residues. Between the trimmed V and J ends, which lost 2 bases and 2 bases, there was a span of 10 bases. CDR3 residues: CASSPARNTYEQYF. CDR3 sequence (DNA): TGTGCCAGCTCACCAGCGAGGAATACCTACGAGCAGTACTTC.

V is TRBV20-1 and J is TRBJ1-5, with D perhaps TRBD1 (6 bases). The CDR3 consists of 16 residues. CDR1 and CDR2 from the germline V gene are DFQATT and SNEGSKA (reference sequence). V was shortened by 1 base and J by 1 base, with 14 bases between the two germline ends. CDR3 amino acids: CSARASGTKSNQPQHF. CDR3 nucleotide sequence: TGCAGTGCTAGAGCGTCCGGGACAAAAAGCAATCAGCCCCAGCATTTT.

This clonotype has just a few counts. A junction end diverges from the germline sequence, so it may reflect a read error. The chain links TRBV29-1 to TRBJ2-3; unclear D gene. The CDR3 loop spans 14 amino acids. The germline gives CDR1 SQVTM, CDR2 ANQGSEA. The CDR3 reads CSVQEVTYTDTQYF. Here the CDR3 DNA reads TGCAGCGTTCAAGAGGTGACATACACAGATACGCAGTATTTT.

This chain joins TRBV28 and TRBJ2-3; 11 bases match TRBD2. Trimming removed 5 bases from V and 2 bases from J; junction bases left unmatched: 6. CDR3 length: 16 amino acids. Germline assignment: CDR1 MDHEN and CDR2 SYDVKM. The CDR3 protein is CASSLVAGGPTDTQYF. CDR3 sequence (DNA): TGTGCCAGCAGTCTAGTAGCGGGGGGGCCCACAGATACGCAGTATTTT.

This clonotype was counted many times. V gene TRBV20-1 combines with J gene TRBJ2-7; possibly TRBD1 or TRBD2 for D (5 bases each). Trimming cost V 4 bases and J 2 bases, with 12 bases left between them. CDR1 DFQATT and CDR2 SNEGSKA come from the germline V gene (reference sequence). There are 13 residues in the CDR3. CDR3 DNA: TGCAGTGCTACAGGGACCCGGACCTACGAGCAGTACTTC. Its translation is CSATGTRTYEQYF.

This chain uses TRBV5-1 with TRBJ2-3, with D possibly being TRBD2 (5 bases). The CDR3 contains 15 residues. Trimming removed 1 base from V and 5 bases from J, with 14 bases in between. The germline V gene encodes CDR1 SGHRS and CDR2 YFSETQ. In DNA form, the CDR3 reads TGCGCCAGCAGCTTGAGGGCGGGCCCGGGAGATACGCAGTATTTT. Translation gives CASSLRAGPGDTQYF.

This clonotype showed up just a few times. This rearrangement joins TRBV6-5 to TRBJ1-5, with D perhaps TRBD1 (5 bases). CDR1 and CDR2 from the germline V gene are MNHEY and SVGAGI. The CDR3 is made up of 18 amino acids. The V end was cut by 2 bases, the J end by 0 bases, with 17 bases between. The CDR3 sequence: CASSYTHSGGVSNQPQHF. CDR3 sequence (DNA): TGTGCCAGCAGTTACACCCACTCGGGGGGTGTTAGCAATCAGCCCCAGCATTTT.